The 22 T cell receptor beta chains below come from one sample, sequenced in a study of blood T cell repertoires in COVID-19. The repertoire was sequenced with immunoSEQ multiplex PCR; TCRdb's copy has only in-frame clones and lacks some. The repertoire holds around 280,000 clones, with about nine tenths as singletons. The sample taken for sequencing was PBMCs or T cells enriched from blood (not recorded which). The receptor set was obtained from a woman in her thirties or forties who had recovered from COVID-19.

CDR3 bases: TGTGCCAGTAGTATACCCCGCGGGGGGACTGGAAACACCATATATTTT. This gives the protein CASSIPRGGTGNTIYF. The V and J genes are TRBV19 and TRBJ1-3, with D tentatively TRBD1 (5 bases). There are 16 residues in the CDR3. Germline V gene sequence: CDR1 LNHDA, CDR2 SQIVND (reference sequence). The V end was cut by 2 bases, the J end by 2 bases, with 13 bases between. The variable domain in full, with the rest retrieved from reference TRBV19 and TRBJ1-3, is DGGITQSPKYLFRKEGQNVTLSCEQNLNHDAMYWYRQDPGQGLRLIYYSQIVNDFQKGDIAEGYSVSREKKESFPLTVTSAQKNPTAFYLCASSIPRGGTGNTIYFGEGSWLTVV.

This chain connects TRBV30 to TRBJ1-2; D possibly corresponds to TRBD1 (6 bases). The CDR3 is 12 residues long. V lost 1 base, J lost 8 bases, and 11 bases lay in between. Germline V gene data show CDR1 as GTSNPN and CDR2 as SVGIG (reference sequence). The CDR3 DNA sequence: TGTGCCTGGAGTGCGGGACAATCCGGCTACACCTTC. This encodes CAWSAGQSGYTF.

This chain links TRBV5-5 with TRBJ2-3; 11 nucleotides line up with TRBD2. Trimming removed 0 bases from V and 5 bases from J; junction bases left unmatched: 5. Germline CDR1 SGHKS, CDR2 YYEKEE (reference sequence). The CDR3 spans 16 residues. Written as DNA, the CDR3 is TGTGCCAGCAGCTTGGCAGTAGCGGGAGGGGGAGATACGCAGTATTTT. Its protein product is CASSLAVAGGGDTQYF. The whole variable domain, remainder taken from reference TRBV5-5 and TRBJ2-3, is DAGVTQSPTHLIKTRGQQVTLRCSPISGHKSVSWYQQVLGQGPQFIFQYYEKEERGRGNFPDRFSARQFPNYSSELNVNALLLGDSALYLCASSLAVAGGGDTQYFGPGTRLTVL.

The V and J genes are TRBV9 and TRBJ2-1; 10 bases are a match to TRBD2. The CDR3 consists of 16 residues. Germline CDR1 is SGDLS and CDR2 is YYNGEE. J gave up 5 bases and V 4 bases, and 9 bases lay outside the gene matches. The DNA for the CDR3 is TGTGCCAGCAGCCTCGGGGCTAGCGGGGGACACAATGAGCAGTTCTTC. Protein product: CASSLGASGGHNEQFF.

The V gene is TRBV7-9, the J gene TRBJ2-7; 10 bases are a match to TRBD2. This CDR3 has 15 residues. Trimming removed 0 bases from V and 6 bases from J; junction bases left unmatched: 5. Looked up from germline, CDR1 is SEHNR and CDR2 is FQNEAQ (reference sequence). CDR3 residues: CASSLALAGVSEQYF. The CDR3 region has the DNA TGTGCCAGCAGCTTAGCGCTAGCGGGAGTTTCCGAGCAGTACTTC.

This chain uses TRBV5-1 with TRBJ2-5; 12 bases line up with TRBD2. Germline values: CDR1 SGHRS, CDR2 YFSETQ. The trim removed 0 bases at V and 3 bases at J, leaving 3 bases unmatched. This CDR3 has 16 amino acids. The CDR3 is CASSLGSSGGEETQYF. The CDR3 bases are TGCGCCAGCAGCTTGGGGTCTAGCGGGGGGGAAGAGACCCAGTACTTC.

About this clone itself: Additional DNA sequences in this sample encode the identical CDR3. The chain's CDR3 is CASSDGGFGYTF. The CDR3 nucleotides read TGTGCCAGCAGTGACGGAGGGTTCGGCTACACCTTC. The chain carries TRBV6-4 and TRBJ1-2; D gene ambiguous. The CDR3 spans 12 residues. Per germline, CDR1 MRHNA and CDR2 SNTAGT. Trimming took 2 bases from V and 8 from J, leaving 9 bases between them.

The chain joins TRBV19 to TRBJ1-2, with TRBD1 matching 7 bases. The CDR3 length is 15 residues. Losses at the gene ends were 5 bases for V and 4 bases for J; bases not matched to a gene: 10. CDR1 LNHDA and CDR2 SQIVND come from the germline V gene (reference sequence). In DNA, the CDR3 is TGTGCCAGTAGTGTAAGGGACAGCTCTTTCTATGGCTACACCTTC. It translates to CASSVRDSSFYGYTF. The entire variable domain, with the rest obtained from reference TRBV19 and TRBJ1-2, is as follows: DGGITQSPKYLFRKEGQNVTLSCEQNLNHDAMYWYRQDPGQGLRLIYYSQIVNDFQKGDIAEGYSVSREKKESFPLTVTSAQKNPTAFYLCASSVRDSSFYGYTFGSGTRLTVV.

V is TRBV10-3 and J is TRBJ2-7, with D possibly matching TRBD2 (5 bases). Trimming stripped 4 bases from V and 4 bases from J, with 14 bases between. Germline V gene lookup returns CDR1 ENHRY and CDR2 SYGVKD. The CDR3 length is 14 residues. The chain's CDR3 is CAISGKGSGYEQYF. The CDR3 bases are TGTGCCATCAGTGGAAAAGGGTCGGGGTACGAGCAGTACTTC.

This clone showed up just once. V and J are TRBV5-6 and TRBJ1-1, with TRBD1 identical over 11 bases. V shed 7 bases and J 0 bases; nucleotides not matched to a gene: 5. This CDR3 contains 15 residues. Germline V gene sequence: CDR1 SGHDT, CDR2 YYEEEE. The CDR3 reads CASDRDRGLNTEAFF. For the CDR3, the DNA is TGTGCCAGCGACCGGGACAGGGGGTTGAACACTGAAGCTTTCTTT. Combining the CDR3 with reference TRBV5-6 and TRBJ1-1 gives the whole variable domain DAGVTQSPTHLIKTRGQQVTLRCSPKSGHDTVSWYQQALGQGPQFIFQYYEEEERQRGNFPDRFSGHQFPNYSSELNVNALLLGDSALYLCASDRDRGLNTEAFFGQGTRLTVV.

As regards this clone: The conserved closing phenylalanine or tryptophan is absent in this CDR3, likely reflecting a read error. The DNA is left out, because the CDR3 cannot be placed on it with certainty; the CDR3 is given as TCRdb lists it. The rearrangement joins TRBV4-1 to TRBJ1-1; the DNA was not compared with TRBD1, the D call given in the table. Germline V gene data show CDR1 as MGHRA and CDR2 as YSYEKL. 11 amino acids form the CDR3, both terminal residues included. This CDR3 reads CASSQPGRLSG.

The gene calls are TRBV7-9 and TRBJ2-3, with D perhaps matching TRBD1 (6 bases). Looked up from germline, CDR1 is SEHNR and CDR2 is FQNEAQ (reference sequence). The CDR3 runs to 19 residues. The V end was cut by 4 bases, the J end by 3 bases, with 26 bases between. CDR3 sequence: CASSSPGTHLPPGTDTQYF. The DNA for the CDR3 is TGTGCCAGCAGCTCACCTGGGACACACCTTCCCCCTGGGACAGATACGCAGTATTTT.

The V and J genes are TRBV6-5 and TRBJ2-5; D remains unclear. The CDR3 has 14 residues. V was pared by 2 bases and J by 0 bases, with 7 bases between. CDR1 is MNHEY and CDR2 is SVGAGI in the germline V gene. For the CDR3, the DNA is TGTGCCAGCAGTTACCAATTGTACCAAGAGACCCAGTACTTC. It encodes CASSYQLYQETQYF.

This clone was found once. V and J are TRBV10-3 and TRBJ1-6; possibly TRBD1 for D (6 bases). The V end was cut by 7 bases, the J end by 7 bases, with 14 bases between. Per germline, CDR1 ENHRY and CDR2 SYGVKD. CDR3 size: 14 residues. The CDR3, as DNA: TGTGCCATCAAGGCCGGGACAAGCAATTCACCCCTCCACTTT. It translates to CAIKAGTSNSPLHF.

The gene calls are TRBV4-3 and TRBJ2-1, with 8 bases that match TRBD2. CDR1 and CDR2 (germline): LGHNA, YSLEER. After removal of 0 bases from V and 2 bases from J, the junction contained 6 bases not matched to a gene. The CDR3 is 17 residues long. CDR3 loop: CASSQDLGTRPYNEQFF. The CDR3, as DNA: TGCGCCAGCAGCCAAGATTTGGGGACTAGACCCTACAATGAGCAGTTCTTC.

CDR3 in DNA: TGCGCCAGCAGCCTTACCGGGACTAGCTCCTACGAGCAGTACTTC. Residues: CASSLTGTSSYEQYF. This sequence joins TRBV4-1 and TRBJ2-7; TRBD2 agrees at 8 bases. After removal of 4 bases from V and 0 bases from J, the junction contained 5 bases not matched to a gene. Germline loops: CDR1 MGHRA, CDR2 YSYEKL. The CDR3 spans 15 residues.

This sequence joins TRBV10-3 and TRBJ1-5; D is unresolved. V lost 6 bases and J 3 bases, leaving 9 bases between the germline ends. The germline gives CDR1 ENHRY, CDR2 SYGVKD. This CDR3 region has 13 residues. CDR3 nucleotides: TGTGCCATCAGACGACAAGACAATCAGCCCCAGCATTTT. It is translated as CAIRRQDNQPQHF.

The genes are TRBV10-2 and TRBJ1-2, with 8 bases lining up with TRBD1. Germline assignment: CDR1 WSHSY and CDR2 SAAADI. The CDR3 loop spans 15 amino acids. V dropped 3 bases and J dropped 9; count of bases not matched to a gene: 12. The CDR3 DNA reads TGCGCCAGCAGTGATTGGACAGGGCCCTCACGTCGCTACACCTTC. Amino acids: CASSDWTGPSRRYTF.

The chain is built from TRBV27 and TRBJ2-5; D is perhaps TRBD2 (6 bases). This CDR3 spans 13 amino acids. The ends were cut back, 5 bases at V and 7 bases at J, with 14 bases in the middle. Germline CDR1 MNHEY, CDR2 SMNVEV (reference sequence). The CDR3 loop is CASSEGLGGTQYF. DNA of the CDR3: TGTGCCAGCAGTGAGGGACTCGGCGGGACCCAGTACTTC.

The chain couples TRBV7-9 to TRBJ1-5; D remains ambiguous. The CDR3 has 15 amino acids. Germline V gene lookup returns CDR1 SEHNR and CDR2 FQNEAQ (reference sequence). V was clipped by 5 bases and J by 2 bases, with 13 bases between them. CDR3 DNA sequence: TGTGCCAGCAGCCTCGAACGGGAGGGCAATCAGCCCCAGCATTTT. This gives the protein CASSLEREGNQPQHF.

This rearrangement joins TRBV29-1 to TRBJ1-2; TRBD1 might be the D (6 bases). Germline CDR1 reads SQVTM; CDR2 reads ANQGSEA. Trimming took off 1 base at V and 5 bases at J, with 8 bases between the two ends. This CDR3 contains 12 residues. The CDR3 is CSVEGGGYGYTF. CDR3 sequence (DNA): TGCAGCGTTGAAGGAGGGGGATATGGCTACACCTTC.

This sequence joins TRBV11-2 and TRBJ2-1; maybe TRBD2 (5 bases). This CDR3 has 14 amino acids. Germline loops: CDR1 SGHAT, CDR2 FQNNGV. V lost 8 bases and J lost 6, with 17 bases in between. The CDR3 loop is CASCRGQSSNEQFF. In DNA, the CDR3 is TGTGCCAGCTGTCGAGGGCAGAGCAGCAATGAGCAGTTCTTC.